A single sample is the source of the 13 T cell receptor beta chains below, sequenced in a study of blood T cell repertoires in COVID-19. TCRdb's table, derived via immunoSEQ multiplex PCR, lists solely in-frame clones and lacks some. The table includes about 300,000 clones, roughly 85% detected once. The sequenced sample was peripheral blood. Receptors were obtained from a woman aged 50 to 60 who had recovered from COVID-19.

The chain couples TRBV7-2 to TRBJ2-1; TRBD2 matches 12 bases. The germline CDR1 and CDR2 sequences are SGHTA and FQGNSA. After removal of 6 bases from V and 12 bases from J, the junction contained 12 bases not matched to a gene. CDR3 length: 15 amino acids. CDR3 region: CASRGGTSGGRVQFF. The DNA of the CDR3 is TGTGCCAGCAGGGGAGGAACTAGCGGGGGGCGGGTGCAGTTCTTC.

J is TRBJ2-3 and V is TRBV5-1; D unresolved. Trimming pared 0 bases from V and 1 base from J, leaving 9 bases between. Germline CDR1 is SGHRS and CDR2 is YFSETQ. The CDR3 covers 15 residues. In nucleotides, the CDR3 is TGCGCCAGCAGCTTGGGAGCCACGGGCACAGATACGCAGTATTTT. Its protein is CASSLGATGTDTQYF.

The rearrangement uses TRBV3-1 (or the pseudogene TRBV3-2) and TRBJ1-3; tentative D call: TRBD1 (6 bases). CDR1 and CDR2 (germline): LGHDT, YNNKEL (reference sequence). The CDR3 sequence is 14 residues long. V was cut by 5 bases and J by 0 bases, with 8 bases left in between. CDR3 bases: TGTGCCAGCAGCTCGGGACACTCTGGAAACACCATATATTTT. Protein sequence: CASSSGHSGNTIYF.

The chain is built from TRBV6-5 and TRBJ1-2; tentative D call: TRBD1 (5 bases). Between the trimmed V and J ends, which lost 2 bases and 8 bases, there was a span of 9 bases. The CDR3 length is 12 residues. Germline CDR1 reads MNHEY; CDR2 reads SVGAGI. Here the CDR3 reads CASSYTGWGYTF. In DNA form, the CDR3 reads TGTGCCAGCAGTTACACAGGTTGGGGCTACACCTTC.

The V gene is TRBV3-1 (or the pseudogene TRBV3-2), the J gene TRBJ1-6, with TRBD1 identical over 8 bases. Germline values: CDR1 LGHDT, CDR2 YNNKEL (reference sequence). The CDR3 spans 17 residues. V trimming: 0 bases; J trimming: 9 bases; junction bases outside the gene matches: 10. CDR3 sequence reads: CASSQEKLQGGGSPLHF. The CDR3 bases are TGTGCCAGCAGCCAAGAAAAGTTACAGGGGGGGGGTTCACCCCTCCACTTT.

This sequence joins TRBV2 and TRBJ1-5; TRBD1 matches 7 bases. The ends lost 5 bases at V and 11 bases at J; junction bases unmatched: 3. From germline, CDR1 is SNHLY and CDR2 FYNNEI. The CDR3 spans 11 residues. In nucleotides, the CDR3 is TGTGCCAGCAGTAAGGGACAGTCCCAGCATTTT. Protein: CASSKGQSQHF.

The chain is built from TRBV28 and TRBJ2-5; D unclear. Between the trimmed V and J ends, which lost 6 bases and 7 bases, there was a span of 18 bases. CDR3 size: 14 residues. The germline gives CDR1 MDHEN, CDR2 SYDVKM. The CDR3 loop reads CASSPTATQRTQYF. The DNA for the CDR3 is TGTGCCAGCAGCCCGACGGCGACACAACGGACCCAGTACTTC.

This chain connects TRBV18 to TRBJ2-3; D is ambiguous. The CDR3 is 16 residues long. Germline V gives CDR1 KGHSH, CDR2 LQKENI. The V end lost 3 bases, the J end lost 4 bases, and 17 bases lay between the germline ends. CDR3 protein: CASSPLASLKSDTQYF. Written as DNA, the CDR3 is TGTGCCAGCTCACCCCTTGCGTCCTTGAAGTCAGATACGCAGTATTTT.

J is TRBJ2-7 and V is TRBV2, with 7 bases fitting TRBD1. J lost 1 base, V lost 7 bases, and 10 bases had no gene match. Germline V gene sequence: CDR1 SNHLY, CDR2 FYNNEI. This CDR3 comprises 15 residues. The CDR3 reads CASTDVQGLSYEQYF. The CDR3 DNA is TGTGCCAGCACCGATGTACAGGGGCTTTCCTACGAGCAGTACTTC.

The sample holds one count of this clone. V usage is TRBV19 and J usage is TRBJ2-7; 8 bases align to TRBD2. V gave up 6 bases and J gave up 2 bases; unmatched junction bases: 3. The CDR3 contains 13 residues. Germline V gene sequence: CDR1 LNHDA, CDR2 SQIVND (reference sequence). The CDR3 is CASSAGGAYEQYF. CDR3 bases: TGTGCCAGTAGCGCGGGGGGCGCCTACGAGCAGTACTTC. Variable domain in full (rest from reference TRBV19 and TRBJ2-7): DGGITQSPKYLFRKEGQNVTLSCEQNLNHDAMYWYRQDPGQGLRLIYYSQIVNDFQKGDIAEGYSVSREKKESFPLTVTSAQKNPTAFYLCASSAGGAYEQYFGPGTRLTVT.

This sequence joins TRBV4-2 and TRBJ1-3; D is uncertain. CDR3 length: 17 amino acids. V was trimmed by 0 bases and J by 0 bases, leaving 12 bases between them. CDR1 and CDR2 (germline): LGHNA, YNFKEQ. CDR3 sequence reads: CASSQDRSSYSGNTIYF. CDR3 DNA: TGTGCCAGCAGCCAAGATCGAAGCTCTTACTCTGGAAACACCATATATTTT.

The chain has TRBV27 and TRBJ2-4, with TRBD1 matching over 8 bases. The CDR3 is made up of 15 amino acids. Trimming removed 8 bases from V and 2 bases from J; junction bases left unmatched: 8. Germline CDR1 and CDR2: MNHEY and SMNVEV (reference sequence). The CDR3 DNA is TGTGCCAGCCCCCCCAGGGGGCTGACCAAAAACATTCAGTACTTC. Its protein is CASPPRGLTKNIQYF.

CDR3 sequence (DNA): TGTGCCAGCAGCCATCCGGGACAATACTCTGGAAACACCATATATTTT. The encoded protein is CASSHPGQYSGNTIYF. The chain combines TRBV6-2 or TRBV6-3 with TRBJ1-3; weak D call: TRBD1 (6 bases). Germline CDR1 is MNHEY and CDR2 is SVGEGT. The V end was cut by 6 bases, the J end by 0 bases, with 15 bases between. The CDR3 length is 16 residues.